The 12 T cell receptor beta chains given below trace back to one sample, sequenced in a study of cytomegalovirus exposure and HLA in healthy donors. Repertoires were generated with immunoSEQ multiplex PCR, while TCRdb's copy carries only in-frame clones and drops some. Altogether 110,000 to 150,000 clones are present, roughly 89% being singletons, with the ten largest covering about 10%. The sample comprised PBMCs. The receptor set was obtained from a woman aged 18-29 years in good health and CMV-seropositive.

The chain uses TRBV19 and TRBJ1-2; 7 bases agree with TRBD1. The ends lost 4 bases at V and 4 bases at J; junction bases unmatched: 6. This CDR3 contains 14 residues. Germline V gene sequence: CDR1 LNHDA, CDR2 SQIVND (reference sequence). CDR3 bases: TGTGCCAGTAGTAACAGGGGAGTGGGCTATGGCTACACCTTC. It encodes CASSNRGVGYGYTF.

The chain recombines TRBV10-1 with TRBJ2-7; 7 bases fit TRBD2. Per the germline V gene, CDR1 is WNHNN and CDR2 is SYGVQD (reference sequence). The CDR3 extends over 15 amino acids. J was trimmed by 2 bases and V by 3 bases; bases with no gene match: 7. The CDR3 loop reads CASSEASGETYEQYF. CDR3 nucleotide sequence: TGCGCCAGCAGTGAAGCAAGCGGGGAGACCTACGAGCAGTACTTC.

J is TRBJ2-1 and V is TRBV13; D may be TRBD1 (6 bases). The V end was cut by 3 bases, the J end by 4 bases, with 7 bases between. This CDR3 is built from 13 residues. Germline assignment: CDR1 PRHDT and CDR2 FYEKMQ (reference sequence). The CDR3 reads CASSFGQYNEQFF. The CDR3 bases are TGTGCCAGCAGCTTTGGACAGTACAATGAGCAGTTCTTC.

The rearrangement links TRBV5-8 to TRBJ1-1; D perhaps matches TRBD1 (6 bases). Germline CDR1 is SGHTS and CDR2 is YDEGEE. The CDR3 extends over 14 amino acids. Trimming shortened V by 1 base and J by 6 bases, and 13 bases separated the two germline ends. The CDR3 here is CASSLRGAGSEAFF. DNA of the CDR3: TGTGCCAGCAGCTTGCGGGGGGCTGGATCTGAAGCTTTCTTT.

The V gene is TRBV15, the J gene TRBJ2-1, with TRBD2 matching 9 bases. Germline lookup yields CDR1 LNHNV and CDR2 YYDKDF (reference sequence). The V gene end was trimmed by 0 bases and the J gene end by 4 bases; junction bases not matched to a gene: 1. CDR3 length: 15 residues. Here the CDR3 DNA reads TGTGCCACCAGCAGAGATAGCGGGGGTTACAATGAGCAGTTCTTC. Protein: CATSRDSGGYNEQFF.

This clone was seen a few times. The rearrangement uses TRBV29-1 and TRBJ1-1, with D possibly being TRBD1 (5 bases). Germline V CDR1 and CDR2: SQVTM, ANQGSEA. The CDR3 runs to 13 residues. The V gene lost 6 bases and the J gene lost 5 bases, with 16 bases spanning the gap. CDR3 bases: TGCAGCGTAGTGCTTGGGGGAGGGACTGAAGCTTTCTTT. Translated: CSVVLGGGTEAFF.

The V and J genes are TRBV28 and TRBJ1-4; 8 positions agree with TRBD1. Per the germline V gene, CDR1 is MDHEN and CDR2 is SYDVKM. This CDR3 has 17 residues. Trimming at V came to 1 base and at J to 4 bases, leaving 8 bases not matched to a gene. The CDR3 bases are TGTGCCAGCAGTTTATCTTCAGGGGGCCTCTTTAATGAAAAACTGTTTTTT. Protein product: CASSLSSGGLFNEKLFF.

The rearrangement uses TRBV28 and TRBJ2-5; a weak D match, TRBD1 (5 bases). The V end was cut by 3 bases, the J end by 3 bases, with 20 bases between. Germline-derived CDR1 and CDR2 are MDHEN and SYDVKM. This CDR3 spans 17 amino acids. CDR3 DNA sequence: TGTGCCAGCAGTTTTCGGCAGGGTGAGTCCTCGAAAGAGACCCAGTACTTC. Protein: CASSFRQGESSKETQYF.

The chain recombines TRBV28 with TRBJ2-7, with D possibly matching TRBD2 (7 bases). Germline V lookup: CDR1 MDHEN, CDR2 SYDVKM. V gave up 3 bases and J gave up 4 bases, with 22 bases separating them. The CDR3 loop spans 17 amino acids. The DNA for the CDR3 is TGTGCCAGCAGTTTGATTGGGGGGGCCAGAATGGGTTACGAGCAGTACTTC. It encodes CASSLIGGARMGYEQYF.

The chain employs TRBV15 and TRBJ2-7, with D possibly being TRBD1 (6 bases). V gave up 0 bases and J gave up 5 bases, with 11 bases separating them. From germline, CDR1 is LNHNV and CDR2 YYDKDF (reference sequence). This CDR3 spans 14 amino acids. The CDR3: CATSRDNRADEQYF. As DNA, the CDR3 is TGTGCCACCAGCAGAGATAACAGGGCTGACGAGCAGTACTTC. The whole variable domain, filled in from reference TRBV15 and TRBJ2-7, reads DAMVIQNPRYQVTQFGKPVTLSCSQTLNHNVMYWYQQKSSQAPKLLFHYYDKDFNNEADTPDNFQSRRPNTSFCFLDIRSPGLGDTAMYLCATSRDNRADEQYFGPGTRLTVT.

The chain links TRBV5-4 to TRBJ1-4; D uncertain. Germline CDR1 and CDR2: SGHNT and YYREEE (reference sequence). The CDR3 totals 16 residues. The V gene lost 0 bases and the J gene lost 8 bases, with 17 bases spanning the gap. CDR3 sequence reads: CASSLAFSGFPEKLFF. The DNA of the CDR3 is TGTGCCAGCAGCTTGGCCTTTTCGGGTTTCCCCGAAAAACTGTTTTTT.

The chain uses TRBV30 and TRBJ1-2; D is perhaps TRBD1 (5 bases). Per germline, CDR1 GTSNPN and CDR2 SVGIG (reference sequence). V lost 1 base, J lost 5 bases, and 20 bases lay in between. The CDR3 sequence is 16 residues long. The CDR3 DNA follows: TGTGCCTGGAGTGCCCGGGACGTTCGCGGGATGTATGGCTACACCTTC. Encoded protein: CAWSARDVRGMYGYTF.